The 14 T cell receptor beta chains below come from one sample, sequenced in a study of blood T cell repertoires in COVID-19. Sequenced by immunoSEQ multiplex PCR; TCRdb stores in-frame clones only, minus some. The data show 250,000 to 350,000 clones, roughly nine tenths seen once. What was sequenced was peripheral blood. The receptors stem from a woman in her thirties with COVID-19, enrolled during active disease.

The rearrangement uses TRBV29-1 and TRBJ1-2; 10 bases agree with TRBD1. Germline V gene lookup returns CDR1 SQVTM and CDR2 ANQGSEA. The CDR3 sequence is 13 residues long. V lost 3 bases, J lost 6 bases, and 4 bases stayed unmatched. The CDR3 protein is CSVEGQGNHGYTF. The CDR3 region has the DNA TGCAGCGTTGAGGGACAGGGGAACCATGGCTACACCTTC.

The chain combines TRBV6-5 with TRBJ2-7; TRBD2 might be the D (5 bases). The CDR3 is 13 residues long. The V and J ends lost 7 bases and 1 base respectively, with 11 bases between them. Germline-derived CDR1 and CDR2 are MNHEY and SVGAGI. The CDR3 DNA follows: TGTGCCAGCATTAAAACGGGGTCCTACGAGCAGTACTTC. This translates into CASIKTGSYEQYF.

V and J are TRBV10-1 and TRBJ2-2; 8 nucleotides match TRBD1. Per the germline V gene, CDR1 is WNHNN and CDR2 is SYGVQD (reference sequence). CDR3 size: 15 residues. Germline trimming cut 0 bases from V and 7 bases from J; bases unmatched to any gene: 4. The CDR3 loop reads CASSESGTGIGELFF. CDR3 nucleotide sequence: TGCGCCAGCAGTGAGTCCGGGACAGGAATCGGGGAGCTGTTTTTT.

This chain joins TRBV30 and TRBJ1-6, with 9 bases identical to TRBD1. The V segment lost 2 bases and the J segment 7 bases; nucleotides outside the gene matches: 6. CDR1 is GTSNPN and CDR2 is SVGIG in the germline V gene (reference sequence). This CDR3 comprises 15 residues. This chain's CDR3 is CAWSTAGTGNSPLHF. CDR3 sequence (DNA): TGTGCCTGGAGTACGGCCGGGACAGGGAATTCACCCCTCCACTTT.

The chain recombines TRBV30 with TRBJ1-1; the match to TRBD1 covers 7 bases. Germline V CDR1 and CDR2: GTSNPN, SVGIG (reference sequence). The CDR3 is 13 residues long. The V and J ends lost 0 bases and 3 bases, in that order; junction bases with no gene match: 1. This chain's CDR3 is CAWSVTGDTEAFF. CDR3 nucleotide sequence: TGTGCCTGGAGTGTCACAGGGGACACTGAAGCTTTCTTT.

This chain connects TRBV5-4 to TRBJ1-2, with a tentative D call TRBD1 (5 bases). Germline CDR1 is SGHNT and CDR2 is YYREEE (reference sequence). The CDR3 spans 13 residues. V was pared by 5 bases and J by 3 bases, with 11 bases between. CDR3 protein: CASSSGRDYGYTF. The CDR3, as DNA: TGTGCCAGCAGTTCAGGGAGGGACTATGGCTACACCTTC.

V usage is TRBV30 and J usage is TRBJ2-7, with a tentative D call TRBD1 (5 bases). From germline, CDR1 is GTSNPN and CDR2 SVGIG (reference sequence). Trimming took 2 bases from V and 3 from J, leaving 17 bases between them. The CDR3 totals 15 residues. The CDR3 loop is CAWSSVDKDYYEQYF. As DNA, the CDR3 is TGTGCCTGGAGTTCGGTGGACAAAGATTACTACGAGCAGTACTTC.

DNA for the CDR3: TGTGCCAGCAGTCTCCTCACAGGGGATGAAGCTTTCTTT. Translating it yields CASSLLTGDEAFF. The chain carries TRBV27 and TRBJ1-1, with 7 bases lining up with TRBD1. Trimming took 5 bases from V and 7 from J; bases not matched to a gene: 7. CDR1 MNHEY and CDR2 SMNVEV come from the germline V gene (reference sequence). The CDR3 has 13 amino acids.

The chain employs TRBV7-2 and TRBJ1-5; D is perhaps TRBD1 (6 bases). This CDR3 contains 15 residues. Germline V gene sequence: CDR1 SGHTA, CDR2 FQGNSA. With 2 bases removed from V and 4 bases from J, the gap between germline ends came to 12 bases. The chain's CDR3 is CASSLFRTENQPQHF. The CDR3 DNA sequence: TGTGCCAGCAGCTTATTTAGGACAGAGAATCAGCCCCAGCATTTT.

The rearrangement links TRBV24-1 to TRBJ2-2; 7 bases are shared with TRBD1. Germline-derived CDR1 and CDR2 are KGHDR and SFDVKD. This CDR3 spans 15 amino acids. V gave up 4 bases and J gave up 3 bases; unmatched junction bases: 4. CDR3 sequence: CATSEGQLHTGELFF. The CDR3 region has the DNA TGTGCCACCAGTGAGGGACAGCTACACACCGGGGAGCTGTTTTTT.

This clone appeared once. The chain uses TRBV27 and TRBJ2-5, with TRBD2 matching over 12 bases. Looked up from germline, CDR1 is MNHEY and CDR2 is SMNVEV (reference sequence). The trim removed 6 bases at V and 4 bases at J, leaving 21 bases unmatched. CDR3 size: 20 residues. The CDR3 is CASRILKTSGRGVGRETQYF. The CDR3 DNA sequence: TGTGCCAGCAGGATACTCAAGACTAGCGGGAGAGGAGTAGGAAGAGAGACCCAGTACTTC.

The gene calls are TRBV28 and TRBJ2-7, with D perhaps matching TRBD2 (6 bases). CDR1 is MDHEN, CDR2 SYDVKM, per germline. The CDR3 contains 14 residues. V gave up 7 bases and J gave up 0 bases, with 13 bases separating them. The CDR3 here is CASIFSGSSYEQYF. The CDR3 DNA reads TGTGCCAGCATTTTTAGCGGTAGCTCCTACGAGCAGTACTTC.

The CDR3 bases are TGCAGCGGGGGGACAGGGAGTGGTGGCTACACCTTC. It yields the protein CSGGTGSGGYTF. The V call is TRBV29-1, the J call TRBJ1-2; TRBD1 agrees at 9 bases. Looked up from germline, CDR1 is SQVTM and CDR2 is ANQGSEA. The CDR3 spans 12 residues. V was clipped by 7 bases and J by 7 bases; unmatched bases: 7.

The rearrangement links TRBV11-2 to TRBJ2-3, with TRBD1 as a possible D gene (5 bases). CDR1 and CDR2 (germline): SGHAT, FQNNGV. V gave up 4 bases and J gave up 0 bases, with 14 bases separating them. This CDR3 is built from 16 residues. CDR3 DNA sequence: TGTGCCAGCAGCTCAAGACAGAGACCTAGCACAGATACGCAGTATTTT. It is translated as CASSSRQRPSTDTQYF.